This TCR beta chain is from a study of shared clonotypes between healthy human individuals. Study-wide findings and caveats: Naive subsets typically showed greater estimated richness than memory subsets. Clonotype sharing among donors was expected to depend on sequencing depth.

A split of CD4+ cells into CD45RA+ naive and CD45RA-negative memory subsets was performed. This table comes from immunoSEQ multiplex PCR, and its TCRdb copy is limited to in-frame clones, with some not included. Here the sample spans about 1.5 million clones, 95% to 99% being singletons. About this clone itself: Antigen unknown. Other DNA sequences from this sample encode an identical CDR3 as well.

The CDR3 loop spans 14 amino acids. The ends were cut back, 0 bases at V and 3 bases at J, with 8 bases in the middle. Germline loops: CDR1 SGHRS, CDR2 YFSETQ. Material: naive CD4+ T cells sorted from blood. Described subset: CD45RA+ positively selected. This TCR was sampled from a man aged 30 to 45 in good health. The chain employs TRBV5-1 and TRBJ2-3; weak D call: TRBD2 (5 bases). DNA of the CDR3: TGCGCCAGCAGCTTGGGGACTGGGACAGATACGCAGTATTTT. Amino acids: CASSLGTGTDTQYF.